Listed below are T cell receptor beta chains from one sample, sequenced in a study of blood T cell repertoires in COVID-19. The method was immunoSEQ multiplex PCR; TCRdb's version includes in-frame clones alone and lacks a portion of them. This repertoire shows about 190,000 clones, about nine tenths found once; its top ten account for around 7%. Sequencing used peripheral blood. The origin of the receptors is a middle-aged man with acute or convalescent COVID-19. Both conserved end residues are trimmed from each CDR3. D genes are given only for firm matches.

d_gene,v_gene,CDR3aa
TRBD1,TRBV5-4,ASSLGQDSYNEQF
.,TRBV6-5,ASSYDRTNSPLH
.,TRBV3-1/TRBV3-2,ASSQLGPTETQY
.,TRBV10-3,AISESSQGLTGELF
.,TRBV6-1,ASSERDNQPQH
TRBD2,TRBV7-6,ASSFRGGTMSYNEQF
TRBD1,TRBV19,ASSIESGTGGTEQY
.,TRBV28,ASMGGSSSYEQY
TRBD2,TRBV5-6,ASSLVGLAYTGELF
.,TRBV7-2,ASSLVFGRGKTEAF
.,TRBV11-2,ASSSRTSTQY
TRBD2,TRBV7-6,ASSLGTSGGAVYNEQF
TRBD1,TRBV6-5,ASRETGSSYEQY
TRBD2,TRBV19,ASSRSGGPYEQY
.,TRBV18,ASSPRKGFNEKLF
.,TRBV18,ASSPAGQPHEQY
.,TRBV27,ASSLSTGGSAAF